This entry features one TCR beta chain sequence. Antigen specificity is unknown. The data are from a study of cytomegalovirus exposure and HLA in healthy donors. The study's findings and limits: Later analysis identified several of the most significant clusters that appeared linked to common viral pathogens. Usually a TCR sequence was rare, but some public TCRs were found in many donors.

Amplification used 60 Vbeta primers and 13 Jbeta primers. Only in-frame clones appear in the TCRdb table, and some are missing; sequencing was by immunoSEQ multiplex PCR. The sample lists around 190,000 clones; approximately 79% were seen once. Trimming pared 3 bases from V and 3 bases from J, leaving 15 bases between. The CDR3 covers 15 residues. Germline V CDR1 and CDR2: SGHAT, FQNNGV. The sequence was collected from a woman aged 35 to 49 in good health and CMV-seronegative. J is TRBJ2-7 and V is TRBV11-2, with D hard to call. Specimen: PBMCs. CDR3 in amino acids: CASSFDQTMFYEQYF. The CDR3 DNA reads as TGTGCCAGCAGCTTTGACCAAACTATGTTCTACGAGCAGTACTTC.